The entry below gives a single T cell receptor beta chain sequence along with its context. What this receptor recognizes is not known. It has no much larger one-base neighbor in the sample; base qualities were not kept. Library construction relied on the immunoSEQ multiplex PCR assay. Adaptive Biotechnologies carried out high-throughput TCR-beta CDR3 sequencing of genomic DNA for most patients. The authors processed their data as follows. TCR sequencing data for roughly 17 patients were retrieved from Adaptive's ImmunoSEQ software; three other patients were processed with MiXCR and VDJtools. Because the origin of CDR3 nucleotide sequences shared between donor and recipient could not be assigned, those sequences were removed. To count as alloreactive, a clone needed at least 2-fold expansion over unstimulated cells and a minimum CFSE-low frequency of 0.002% (template counts) or 0.001% (read counts). Mappable clones were those detected in sequenced pre-transplant spleen, lymph node, or MLR CFSE-low populations of the donor or recipient. The cumulative frequency of alloreactive clones was calculated as a percentage of all sequences, weighted by copy number. Not all clones reach the TCRdb copy of this immuneACCESS table, which keeps in-frame sequences only. Checked studies attribute under half of the gap to unresolved V genes and leave the rest unexplained. V, J and clone size were drawn from that table, and D and trimming were deduced from the DNA. The sample profile shows about 43,000 clones; approximately 94% of them were found once. Of the sample, around 1.4% falls within the top ten clones.

These data are taken from a study of graft-versus-host responses after intestinal transplantation (dated by TCRdb to the early 2020s). In the study overall: The transplants that recipients received were multivisceral, liver-intestinal, or isolated intestinal. Every recipient was given anti-thymocyte globulin induction, followed by 3 to 4 years of maintenance tacrolimus and steroids. After intestinal transplantation, graft-versus-host and host-versus-graft alloreactive T cell clones were followed in the graft, circulation and bone marrow using bulk TCR-beta CDR3 sequencing. Alloreactive clones were identified by sequencing pre-transplant mixed lymphocyte reaction products and comparing them with unstimulated pre-transplant donor and recipient T cells. A cohort of more than 20 intestinal transplant recipients, including one retransplant, was enrolled, and a few patients lacking pretransplant specimens were excluded. Donor T cell macrochimerism was defined as a peak of at least 4% donor T cells among recipient peripheral blood mononuclear cells. Rather than being sequenced by the commercial service, samples from three later patients were sequenced in-house on an Illumina MiSeq and processed with MiXCR.

V is cut back by 9 bases and J by 0 bases, with 13 bases in the junction unmatched. CDR1 and CDR2, per the germline V gene, are SGHTA and FQGTGA. From its cysteine to its phenylalanine, the CDR3 spans 19 amino acids. Only the CDR3 DNA is retained, 57 bases long and in frame from the first base. Overall study results and their limits: In patients with donor T cell macrochimerism, the allografts had high GvH to HvG T cell clonal ratios. The conclusions were limited by the relatively low number and heterogeneity of the intestinal transplant patients. Early after transplant, declines in HvG clones were associated with peak levels of circulating GvH clones. GvH clones turned up in recipient bone marrow, with some appearing earlier in ileal mucosa or blood, a pattern consistent with an intestinal mucosal origin.

In the first month after transplant, blood samples were collected up to 4 times, and after that at least monthly when available. This sequence uses TRBV7-3 and TRBJ2-1; TRBD2 aligns with 14 central bases. This specimen consisted of PBMCs, obtained more than 310 days after intestinal transplant. The sequence came from a human patient who received an intestinal transplant, so some T cells may come from the graft donor. The DNA sequence follows: TGTGCCAGGCAGACCGGGACTAGCGGGAGATGGAGCTCCTACAATGAGCAGTTCTTC. It specifies CARQTGTSGRWSSYNEQFF.